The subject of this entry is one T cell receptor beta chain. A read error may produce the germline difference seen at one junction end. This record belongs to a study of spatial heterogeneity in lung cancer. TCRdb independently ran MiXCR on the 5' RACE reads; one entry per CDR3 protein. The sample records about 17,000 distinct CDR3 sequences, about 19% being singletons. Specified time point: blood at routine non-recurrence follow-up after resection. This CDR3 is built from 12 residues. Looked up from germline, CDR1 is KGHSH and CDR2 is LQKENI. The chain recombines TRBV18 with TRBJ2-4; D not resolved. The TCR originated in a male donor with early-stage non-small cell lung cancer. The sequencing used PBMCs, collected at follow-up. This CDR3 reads CASSPPYGHPHF. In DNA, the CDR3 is TGTGCCAGCTCACCACCGTACGGTCACCCCCACTTC. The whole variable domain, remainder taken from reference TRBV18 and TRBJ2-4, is NAGVMQNPRHLVRRRGQEARLRCSPMKGHSHVYWYRQLPEEGLKFMVYLQKENIIDESGMPKERFSAEFPKEGPSILRIQQVVRGDSAAYFCASSPPYGHPHFGAGTRLSVL.